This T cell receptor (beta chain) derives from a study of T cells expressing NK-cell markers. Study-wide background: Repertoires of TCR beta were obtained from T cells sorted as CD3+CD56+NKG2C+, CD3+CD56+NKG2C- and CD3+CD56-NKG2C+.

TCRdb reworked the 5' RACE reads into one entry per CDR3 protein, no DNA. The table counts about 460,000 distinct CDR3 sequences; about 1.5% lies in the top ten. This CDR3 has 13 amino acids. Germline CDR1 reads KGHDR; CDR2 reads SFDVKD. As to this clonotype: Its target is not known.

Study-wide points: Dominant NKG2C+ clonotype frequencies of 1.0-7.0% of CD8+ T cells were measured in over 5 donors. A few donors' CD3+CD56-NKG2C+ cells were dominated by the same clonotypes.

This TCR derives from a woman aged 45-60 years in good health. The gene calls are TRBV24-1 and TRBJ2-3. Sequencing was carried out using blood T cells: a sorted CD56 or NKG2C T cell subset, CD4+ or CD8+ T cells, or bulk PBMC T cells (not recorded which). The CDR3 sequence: CATRGLGPDTQYF.